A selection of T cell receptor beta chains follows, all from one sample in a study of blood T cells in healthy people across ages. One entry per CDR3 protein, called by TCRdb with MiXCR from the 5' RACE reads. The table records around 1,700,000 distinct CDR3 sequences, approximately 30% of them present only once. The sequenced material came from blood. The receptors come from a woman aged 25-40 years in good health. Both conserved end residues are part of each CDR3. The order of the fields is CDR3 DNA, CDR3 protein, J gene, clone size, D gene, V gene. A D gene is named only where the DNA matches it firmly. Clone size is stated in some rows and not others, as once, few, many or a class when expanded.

CDR3 DNA: TGTGCCAGCAGGGACACAACTAGAGGTGAAAAACTGTTTTTT
CDR3 protein: CASRDTTRGEKLFF
J gene: TRBJ1-4
clone size: .
D gene: .
V gene: TRBV2

CDR3 DNA: TGCACCAGCAGCCGTGACGGTTTAACTCAGGAGACCCAGTACTTC
CDR3 protein: CTSSRDGLTQETQYF
J gene: TRBJ2-5
clone size: few
D gene: .
V gene: TRBV5-1

CDR3 DNA: TGCGCCAGCAGCGTTGGGGGTTGGAGTTCACCCCTCCACTTT
CDR3 protein: CASSVGGWSSPLHF
J gene: TRBJ1-6
clone size: few
D gene: .
V gene: TRBV5-1

CDR3 DNA: TGCAGCGTTAAGGTCGCTAGCGACATCCAAGAGACCCAGTACTTC
CDR3 protein: CSVKVASDIQETQYF
J gene: TRBJ2-5
clone size: .
D gene: .
V gene: TRBV29-1

CDR3 DNA: TGTGCCAGCAGCTTAGATCTGGGGTACGAGCAGTACTTC
CDR3 protein: CASSLDLGYEQYF
J gene: TRBJ2-7
clone size: many
D gene: .
V gene: TRBV11-2

CDR3 DNA: TGTGCCAGCAGCCCCTGGACAGAGAGAAAAACTGAAGCTTTCTTT
CDR3 protein: CASSPWTERKTEAFF
J gene: TRBJ1-1
clone size: few
D gene: .
V gene: TRBV6-2/TRBV6-3

CDR3 DNA: TGCAGCGTTGTCTTGGGACTAACGAGCACAGATACGCAGTATTTT
CDR3 protein: CSVVLGLTSTDTQYF
J gene: TRBJ2-3
clone size: .
D gene: TRBD2
V gene: TRBV29-1

CDR3 DNA: TGCGCCAGCAGCAACCGACAGGGGGGGGAGACCCAGTACTTC
CDR3 protein: CASSNRQGGETQYF
J gene: TRBJ2-5
clone size: few
D gene: TRBD1
V gene: TRBV5-1

CDR3 DNA: TGCAGTGCCCCGGGGGCGGTGGCCTACGAGCAGTACTTC
CDR3 protein: CSAPGAVAYEQYF
J gene: TRBJ2-7
clone size: .
D gene: .
V gene: TRBV20-1

CDR3 DNA: TGTGCCAGCAGCGCTCCTAGCTCGGGCACAGATACGCAGTATTTT
CDR3 protein: CASSAPSSGTDTQYF
J gene: TRBJ2-3
clone size: .
D gene: .
V gene: TRBV7-9

CDR3 DNA: TGTGCCAGCAGCCAAGACTGGGGGGCCGGGGAGCAGTACTTC
CDR3 protein: CASSQDWGAGEQYF
J gene: TRBJ2-7
clone size: .
D gene: .
V gene: TRBV14

CDR3 DNA: TGTGCCAGCAGCAACCTCCACCCCACCTACGAGCAGTACTTC
CDR3 protein: CASSNLHPTYEQYF
J gene: TRBJ2-7
clone size: few
D gene: .
V gene: TRBV3-1

CDR3 DNA: TGCAGTGCTAGAGATATCCGCGGGACTAGCCCTCTCGAGCAGTACTTC
CDR3 protein: CSARDIRGTSPLEQYF
J gene: TRBJ2-7
clone size: few
D gene: TRBD2
V gene: TRBV20-1

CDR3 DNA: TGTGCCAGCAGCTTTCCTGAGGAGGTTAAGAGCTACACCTTC
CDR3 protein: CASSFPEEVKSYTF
J gene: TRBJ1-2
clone size: few
D gene: .
V gene: TRBV7-9

CDR3 DNA: TGCGCCAGCAGCCCGGAAGGACAGGGGATCGGTGAGCAGTTCTTC
CDR3 protein: CASSPEGQGIGEQFF
J gene: TRBJ2-1
clone size: few
D gene: TRBD1
V gene: TRBV5-1

CDR3 DNA: TGTGCCAGCAGCTTGGGGGGACTAGCGGGGTATACGCGGTATTTT
CDR3 protein: CASSLGGLAGYTRYF
J gene: TRBJ2-3
clone size: .
D gene: TRBD2
V gene: TRBV5-5

CDR3 DNA: TGTGCCAGCAGTTCATACAGGGGAATTTTTCAGTCACCCCTCCACTTT
CDR3 protein: CASSSYRGIFQSPLHF
J gene: TRBJ1-6
clone size: .
D gene: TRBD1
V gene: TRBV27

CDR3 DNA: TGCAGTGCTAGGATTCCTCGGAAAGAGCAGTTCTTC
CDR3 protein: CSARIPRKEQFF
J gene: TRBJ2-1
clone size: .
D gene: .
V gene: TRBV20-1

CDR3 DNA: TGCGCCAGCAGCCAAGTTGCTAGCGGGAGTCGAGGCGATGAGCAGTTCTTC
CDR3 protein: CASSQVASGSRGDEQFF
J gene: TRBJ2-1
clone size: few
D gene: TRBD2
V gene: TRBV4-3

CDR3 DNA: TGTGCCAGCAGCTGGGGGGAGGGGGGGTTCGGCTATGGCTACACCTTC
CDR3 protein: CASSWGEGGFGYGYTF
J gene: TRBJ1-2
clone size: .
D gene: .
V gene: TRBV7-2

CDR3 DNA: TGTGCCAGCAGCCAAGAAAGGTCTGGGGCCAACGTCCTGACTTTC
CDR3 protein: CASSQERSGANVLTF
J gene: TRBJ2-6
clone size: few
D gene: .
V gene: TRBV3-1

CDR3 DNA: TGTGCCAGCAGCGCCGGACTAGCGGGGCCAGGTACGCAGTATTTT
CDR3 protein: CASSAGLAGPGTQYF
J gene: TRBJ2-3
clone size: .
D gene: TRBD2
V gene: TRBV9